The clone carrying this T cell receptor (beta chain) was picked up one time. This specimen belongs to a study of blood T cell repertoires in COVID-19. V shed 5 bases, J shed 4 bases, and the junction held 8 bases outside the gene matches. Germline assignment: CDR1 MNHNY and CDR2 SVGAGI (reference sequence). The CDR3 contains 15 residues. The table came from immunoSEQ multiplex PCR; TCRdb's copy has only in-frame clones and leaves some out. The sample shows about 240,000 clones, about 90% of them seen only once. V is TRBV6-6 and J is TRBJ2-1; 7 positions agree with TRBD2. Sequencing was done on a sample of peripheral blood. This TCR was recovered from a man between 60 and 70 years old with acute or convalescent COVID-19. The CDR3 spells CASSLPSGVYNEQFF. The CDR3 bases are TGTGCCAGCAGTCTCCCAAGCGGGGTTTACAATGAGCAGTTCTTC.